Each of the 29 T cell receptor beta chains below was sequenced from the same sample in a study of blood T cell repertoires in COVID-19. Sequencing was performed with immunoSEQ multiplex PCR; in TCRdb, only in-frame clones are kept and a portion is missing. The sample has under 200,000 clones, more than 80% seen once. The sequenced sample was PBMCs or T cells enriched from blood (not recorded which). The receptors come from a woman between 18 and 29 years old who had recovered from COVID-19.

V gene TRBV9 combines with J gene TRBJ2-1; D uncertain. The V gene lost 0 bases and the J gene lost 4 bases, with 5 bases spanning the gap. CDR3 size: 13 residues. The V gene's germline CDR1 is SGDLS and CDR2 YYNGEE. This CDR3 reads CASSVAEYNEQFF. The CDR3 bases are TGTGCCAGCAGCGTAGCTGAGTACAATGAGCAGTTCTTC.

As regards this clone: The same CDR3 can be traced to other DNA sequences in this sample. For the CDR3, the DNA is TGTGCCTGGAGTGTCCTTGGCAACACCATATATTTT. Translation: CAWSVLGNTIYF. The chain uses TRBV30 and TRBJ1-3; no clear D gene. V lost 0 bases and J lost 7, with 7 bases in between. The CDR3 runs to 12 residues. Germline V gene data show CDR1 as GTSNPN and CDR2 as SVGIG (reference sequence).

Here the CDR3 reads CAWSVVKGANEQFF. CDR3 sequence (DNA): TGTGCCTGGAGTGTAGTAAAGGGGGCAAATGAGCAGTTCTTC. The rearrangement joins TRBV30 to TRBJ2-1; the match to TRBD1 covers 7 bases. Trimming at V came to 0 bases and at J to 7 bases, leaving 6 bases not matched to a gene. Germline assignment: CDR1 GTSNPN and CDR2 SVGIG (reference sequence). The CDR3 totals 14 residues.

This clone was picked up one time. The chain links TRBV12-3 or TRBV12-4 to TRBJ1-6; TRBD1 might be the D (6 bases). This CDR3 comprises 13 residues. Trimming took 3 bases from V and 7 from J, leaving 7 bases between them. Written as DNA, the CDR3 is TGTGCCAGCAGTTTGGACAGAAATTCACCCCTCCACTTT. This codes for CASSLDRNSPLHF.

This rearrangement joins TRBV6-6 to TRBJ1-4; 9 nucleotides align to TRBD1. The CDR3 spans 14 residues. After removal of 6 bases from V and 6 bases from J, the junction contained 5 bases not matched to a gene. CDR1 and CDR2 (germline): MNHNY, SVGAGI (reference sequence). CDR3 sequence reads: CASSDGTGYEKLFF. CDR3 coding DNA: TGTGCCAGCAGCGACGGGACAGGGTATGAAAAACTGTTTTTT.

The V call is TRBV2, the J call TRBJ2-7; 8 nucleotides match TRBD2. Germline CDR1 reads SNHLY; CDR2 reads FYNNEI. Germline trimming cut 7 bases from V and 11 bases from J; bases unmatched to any gene: 19. This CDR3 region has 15 residues. The CDR3 spells CASIRPGLGDDKEYF. In DNA, the CDR3 is TGTGCCAGCATTAGACCGGGACTAGGGGACGACAAGGAGTACTTC.

V gene TRBV28 combines with J gene TRBJ1-1, with TRBD1 identical over 8 bases. The CDR3 has 14 amino acids. In germline, CDR1 is MDHEN, CDR2 SYDVKM. With V trimmed by 2 bases and J by 4 bases, 3 bases remained unmatched. CDR3: CASSLQGALTEAFF. Here the CDR3 DNA reads TGTGCCAGCAGTTTACAGGGGGCTCTCACTGAAGCTTTCTTT.

The genes are TRBV2 and TRBJ1-1; D call uncertain. In germline, CDR1 is SNHLY, CDR2 FYNNEI. The V end lost 5 bases, the J end lost 4 bases, and 8 bases lay between the germline ends. CDR3 length: 12 amino acids. The CDR3 protein is CASSLRGTEAFF. CDR3 nucleotide sequence: TGTGCCAGCAGTTTACGAGGCACTGAAGCTTTCTTT.

V is TRBV27 and J is TRBJ2-5, with TRBD1 identical over 9 bases. This CDR3 has 15 residues. V shed 5 bases and J 5 bases; nucleotides not matched to a gene: 9. Per germline, CDR1 MNHEY and CDR2 SMNVEV (reference sequence). The CDR3 reads CASSPGTGLSETQYF. Written as DNA, the CDR3 is TGTGCCAGCAGTCCCGGGACAGGGTTGTCGGAGACCCAGTACTTC.

The chain has TRBV3-1 (or the pseudogene TRBV3-2) and TRBJ1-2; TRBD1 might be the D (5 bases). The CDR3 is 14 amino acids. V was trimmed by 2 bases and J by 4 bases, leaving 11 bases between them. Germline CDR1 is LGHDT and CDR2 is YNNKEL (reference sequence). The CDR3 coding sequence is TGTGCCAGCAGCCAACCAGACAGCCCCTATGGCTACACCTTC. Its translation is CASSQPDSPYGYTF.

J is TRBJ1-1 and V is TRBV30; TRBD1 is a possible D gene (6 bases). This CDR3 comprises 16 residues. From germline, CDR1 is GTSNPN and CDR2 SVGIG (reference sequence). V was clipped by 3 bases and J by 1 base, with 18 bases between them. The CDR3, as DNA: TGTGCCTGGAGCCAGACAGGCCTTGGGGGGAACACTGAAGCTTTCTTT. Amino acid sequence: CAWSQTGLGGNTEAFF.

The chain combines TRBV18 with TRBJ2-7, with D possibly TRBD1 on 6 matching bases. The ends were cut back, 2 bases at V and 0 bases at J, with 17 bases in the middle. The CDR3 spans 17 residues. Germline V gene sequence: CDR1 KGHSH, CDR2 LQKENI. CDR3 bases: TGTGCCAGCTCACCATCCGCCGGGACATACCTCTCCTACGAGCAGTACTTC. Translating gives CASSPSAGTYLSYEQYF. The complete variable domain, with remaining parts taken from reference TRBV18 and TRBJ2-7, reads NAGVMQNPRHLVRRRGQEARLRCSPMKGHSHVYWYRQLPEEGLKFMVYLQKENIIDESGMPKERFSAEFPKEGPSILRIQQVVRGDSAAYFCASSPSAGTYLSYEQYFGPGTRLTVT.

This chain joins TRBV28 and TRBJ1-5, with TRBD1 matching 9 bases. J gave up 7 bases and V 5 bases, and 15 bases lay outside the gene matches. The CDR3 has 17 amino acids. Germline V lookup: CDR1 MDHEN, CDR2 SYDVKM. The CDR3: CASSNPGGQGYGQPQHF. The CDR3 nucleotides are TGTGCCAGCAGTAATCCAGGGGGACAGGGCTATGGACAGCCCCAGCATTTT. Filled out from reference TRBV28 and TRBJ1-5, the complete variable domain reads DVKVTQSSRYLVKRTGEKVFLECVQDMDHENMFWYRQDPGLGLRLIYFSYDVKMKEKGDIPEGYSVSREKKERFSLILESASTNQTSMYLCASSNPGGQGYGQPQHFGDGTRLSIL.

V usage is TRBV7-9 and J usage is TRBJ1-5; D unclear. This CDR3 has 13 residues. Germline V gives CDR1 SEHNR, CDR2 FQNEAQ (reference sequence). V lost 5 bases and J 7 bases, leaving 12 bases between the germline ends. The DNA of the CDR3 is TGTGCCAGCAGCCCAGGCGGGATCCAGCCCCAGCATTTT. It yields the protein CASSPGGIQPQHF.

The chain is built from TRBV6-1 and TRBJ1-5; D may be TRBD1 (5 bases). Germline loops: CDR1 MNHNS, CDR2 SASEGT. The CDR3 extends over 17 amino acids. V was clipped by 1 base and J by 3 bases, with 16 bases between them. The CDR3 reads CASSEGPGRGDNQPQHF. DNA for the CDR3: TGTGCCAGCAGTGAAGGACCAGGGCGGGGGGACAATCAGCCCCAGCATTTT.

V gene TRBV28 combines with J gene TRBJ1-4; 7 nucleotides agree with TRBD1. The V segment lost 6 bases and the J segment 7 bases; nucleotides outside the gene matches: 11. From germline, CDR1 is MDHEN and CDR2 SYDVKM. The CDR3 covers 15 residues. CDR3 protein: CASSRPQGGVEKLFF. In DNA form, the CDR3 reads TGTGCCAGCAGCCGGCCTCAGGGGGGCGTTGAAAAACTGTTTTTT.

This clone was found once. The chain uses TRBV7-9 and TRBJ2-3; TRBD2 matches 12 bases. The CDR3 is made up of 15 amino acids. V was clipped by 5 bases and J by 9 bases; unmatched bases: 9. Germline CDR1 SEHNR, CDR2 FQNEAQ (reference sequence). CDR3 coding DNA: TGTGCCAGCAGCCTTCGACTAGCGGGGGCCCCGACGCAGTATTTT. Translating gives CASSLRLAGAPTQYF.

J is TRBJ1-1 and V is TRBV11-2; D may be TRBD1 (5 bases). Germline V gives CDR1 SGHAT, CDR2 FQNNGV. Between the trimmed V and J ends, which lost 1 base and 2 bases, there was a span of 11 bases. This CDR3 spans 15 amino acids. As DNA, the CDR3 is TGTGCCAGCAGCTTAGGGAGGGGAGTCAACACTGAAGCTTTCTTT. Amino acid sequence: CASSLGRGVNTEAFF. Full variable domain (remainder filled in from reference TRBV11-2 and TRBJ1-1): EAGVAQSPRYKIIEKRQSVAFWCNPISGHATLYWYQQILGQGPKLLIQFQNNGVVDDSQLPKDRFSAERLKGVDSTLKIQPAKLEDSAVYLCASSLGRGVNTEAFFGQGTRLTVV.

The chain employs TRBV6-5 and TRBJ1-2, with D uncertain. Germline CDR1 is MNHEY and CDR2 is SVGAGI. V lost 6 bases and J lost 4, with 18 bases in between. The CDR3 sequence is 15 residues long. The CDR3 region has the DNA TGTGCCAGCAGCCCCCTTCCAGAGGCTTCCTATGGCTACACCTTC. Its protein is CASSPLPEASYGYTF.

The V call is TRBV28, the J call TRBJ2-1, with 8 bases aligning to TRBD2. CDR3 length: 15 amino acids. Germline CDR1 and CDR2: MDHEN and SYDVKM. V dropped 2 bases and J dropped 4; count of bases not matched to a gene: 4. The CDR3 region has the DNA TGTGCCAGCAGTTTAGCGGGGGGCTTTTACAATGAGCAGTTCTTC. This sequence encodes CASSLAGGFYNEQFF.

This clone was counted a single time. The chain couples TRBV5-1 to TRBJ1-4, with 7 positions matching TRBD1. The CDR3 has 18 residues. The germline CDR1 and CDR2 sequences are SGHRS and YFSETQ. The V and J ends lost 4 bases and 9 bases, in that order; junction bases with no gene match: 21. CDR3 in DNA: TGCGCCAGCAGCCCAGAACGTACAGGGGAAGGAACGAGTAAAAAACTGTTTTTT. As protein: CASSPERTGEGTSKKLFF.

The gene calls are TRBV29-1 and TRBJ2-3; 7 nucleotides agree with TRBD1. Per germline, CDR1 SQVTM and CDR2 ANQGSEA. V lost 8 bases to trimming and J lost 2 bases; unmatched junction nucleotides: 13. CDR3 length: 15 amino acids. DNA for the CDR3: TGCAGCACCCTGCACCCGACAGGGCTCACAGATACGCAGTATTTT. It is translated as CSTLHPTGLTDTQYF.

This chain joins TRBV29-1 and TRBJ1-1; tentatively, D is TRBD1 (5 bases). Trimming removed 4 bases from V and 0 bases from J, with 12 bases in between. Germline V lookup: CDR1 SQVTM, CDR2 ANQGSEA. The CDR3 extends over 14 amino acids. This CDR3 reads CSVAGGSMNTEAFF. The CDR3 bases are TGCAGCGTTGCGGGGGGGTCCATGAACACTGAAGCTTTCTTT.

The chain is built from TRBV9 and TRBJ2-1; no firm D call. Trimming left V 0 bases short and J 5 bases short, with 9 bases between. From germline, CDR1 is SGDLS and CDR2 YYNGEE. The CDR3 totals 14 residues. This CDR3 reads CASSVAEANNEQFF. DNA for the CDR3: TGTGCCAGCAGCGTAGCAGAGGCTAACAATGAGCAGTTCTTC.

Many counts were recorded for this clone. The CDR3 bases are TGTGCCAGCAGACCCGGACAGGAGAACACTGAAGCTTTCTTT. This translates into CASRPGQENTEAFF. V is TRBV6-5 and J is TRBJ1-1, with TRBD1 identical over 7 bases. This CDR3 spans 14 amino acids. Germline assignment: CDR1 MNHEY and CDR2 SVGAGI. V was clipped by 6 bases and J by 1 base; unmatched bases: 5.

This clone was seen ten or more times. The chain joins TRBV3-1 (or the pseudogene TRBV3-2) to TRBJ2-2; D possibly corresponds to TRBD2 (5 bases). The CDR3 consists of 15 residues. Deletions cut 1 base from V and 0 bases from J, with 6 bases between. CDR1 and CDR2 from the germline V gene are LGHDT and YNNKEL (reference sequence). CDR3 bases: TGTGCCAGCAGCCAAGGGGGAGCGAACACCGGGGAGCTGTTTTTT. Amino acid sequence: CASSQGGANTGELFF.

V gene TRBV9 combines with J gene TRBJ1-2, with D unresolved. V was trimmed by 2 bases and J by 11 bases, leaving 10 bases between them. Germline CDR1 reads SGDLS; CDR2 reads YYNGEE. The CDR3 sequence is 11 residues long. The CDR3 DNA sequence: TGTGCCAGCAGCGTTGGTGGGCTGTACACCTTC. Protein: CASSVGGLYTF.

The J gene is TRBJ2-3, the V gene TRBV5-4, with D uncertain. Trimming removed 1 base from V and 1 base from J, with 7 bases in between. Germline V gene sequence: CDR1 SGHNT, CDR2 YYREEE (reference sequence). This CDR3 spans 14 amino acids. In DNA form, the CDR3 reads TGTGCCAGCAGCTTGTTTCCAGGCACAGATACGCAGTATTTT. Residues: CASSLFPGTDTQYF.

In its sample, this clone was seen a few times. The genes are TRBV19 and TRBJ1-2, with 7 bases fitting TRBD1. The CDR3 length is 14 residues. The ends lost 9 bases at V and 4 bases at J; junction bases unmatched: 11. Germline CDR1 and CDR2: LNHDA and SQIVND (reference sequence). The CDR3 DNA sequence: TGTGCCAGCCGCCGACAGGGCGAAGGCTATGGCTACACCTTC. Translating gives CASRRQGEGYGYTF.